The 29 T cell receptor beta chains below come from one sample, sequenced in a study of cytomegalovirus exposure and HLA in healthy donors. This PCR relied on a set of 60 Vbeta primers and 13 Jbeta primers. Here immunoSEQ multiplex PCR was the method, and the copy in TCRdb shows in-frame clones only, minus some. The data show around 160,000 clones, with around 78% seen just once and 3% held by the top ten. The sequenced material came from PBMCs. The receptors shown here come from a man aged 40-49 years in good health and CMV-seropositive.

The chain is built from TRBV28 and TRBJ1-1, with no clear D. CDR1 and CDR2 from the germline V gene are MDHEN and SYDVKM. V lost 6 bases and J 0 bases, leaving 11 bases between the germline ends. The CDR3 loop spans 14 amino acids. As DNA, the CDR3 is TGTGCCAGCAGAACCTGGACTGTGAACACTGAAGCTTTCTTT. Its translation is CASRTWTVNTEAFF. Full variable domain (remainder filled in from reference TRBV28 and TRBJ1-1): DVKVTQSSRYLVKRTGEKVFLECVQDMDHENMFWYRQDPGLGLRLIYFSYDVKMKEKGDIPEGYSVSREKKERFSLILESASTNQTSMYLCASRTWTVNTEAFFGQGTRLTVV.

V and J are TRBV5-4 and TRBJ1-2, with D possibly being TRBD1 (6 bases). V lost 5 bases and J lost 5, with 19 bases in between. Germline CDR1 reads SGHNT; CDR2 reads YYREEE (reference sequence). The CDR3 totals 15 residues. For the CDR3, the DNA is TGTGCCAGCAGGGCCGGCGGGGGCGCGGTTTATGGCTACACCTTC. Its translation: CASRAGGGAVYGYTF.

This clone was counted a single time. The chain is built from TRBV4-2 and TRBJ2-3, with TRBD2 matching over 12 bases. V trimming: 5 bases; J trimming: 6 bases; junction bases outside the gene matches: 6. The CDR3 runs to 15 residues. Germline CDR1 LGHNA, CDR2 YNFKEQ. The DNA of the CDR3 is TGTGCCAGCAGCTTTCTAGCGGGAGGGCAGGATACGCAGTATTTT. The encoded protein is CASSFLAGGQDTQYF.

CDR3 loop: CASSVGEGENTEAFF. For the CDR3, the DNA is TGTGCCAGCAGCGTAGGGGAAGGGGAGAACACTGAAGCTTTCTTT. The rearrangement links TRBV9 to TRBJ1-1, with D tentatively TRBD1 (5 bases). The CDR3 extends over 15 amino acids. Germline V gives CDR1 SGDLS, CDR2 YYNGEE. Trimming cost V 0 bases and J 1 base, with 10 bases left between them.

The table lists this clone with a few counts. This chain uses TRBV5-1 with TRBJ1-5, with unresolved D. Deletions cut 1 base from V and 4 bases from J, with 9 bases between. CDR1 and CDR2 from the germline V gene are SGHRS and YFSETQ. This CDR3 spans 14 amino acids. DNA for the CDR3: TGCGCCAGCAGCTTGACAGTAGGAAATCAGCCCCAGCATTTT. It codes for CASSLTVGNQPQHF.

The chain carries TRBV18 and TRBJ2-1, with D unresolved. V was trimmed by 2 bases and J by 9 bases, leaving 5 bases between them. The CDR3 is made up of 11 amino acids. Germline CDR1 reads KGHSH; CDR2 reads LQKENI. CDR3 DNA: TGTGCCAGCTCACCAATAGCTGAGCAGTTCTTC. This sequence encodes CASSPIAEQFF.

This clone was recorded a few times. The gene calls are TRBV7-9 and TRBJ2-3; 14 positions match TRBD2. V lost 3 bases and J lost 1; bases outside the gene matches: 3. Germline V gene sequence: CDR1 SEHNR, CDR2 FQNEAQ (reference sequence). The CDR3 spans 17 residues. The DNA for the CDR3 is TGTGCCAGCAGCTTGGGACTAGCGGGAGCGCGCACAGATACGCAGTATTTT. It is translated as CASSLGLAGARTDTQYF.

The V gene is TRBV7-9, the J gene TRBJ2-1; perhaps TRBD1 as D (6 bases). CDR1 and CDR2 from the germline V gene are SEHNR and FQNEAQ (reference sequence). Between the trimmed V and J ends, which lost 2 bases and 9 bases, there was a span of 11 bases. The CDR3 is made up of 13 amino acids. The CDR3 DNA reads TGTGCCAGCAGCTTATTAGGGGGACCTGAGCAGTTCTTC. Protein: CASSLLGGPEQFF.

This clone was counted once. The chain combines TRBV28 with TRBJ1-5; TRBD1 might be the D (6 bases). The CDR3 runs 17 residues. With 6 bases removed from V and 3 bases from J, the gap between germline ends came to 21 bases. CDR1 and CDR2 (germline): MDHEN, SYDVKM. The CDR3 region has the DNA TGTGCCAGCAGGTTACAACAGGGTAGGCACCACAATCAGCCCCAGCATTTT. This encodes CASRLQQGRHHNQPQHF. Drawing the rest from reference TRBV28 and TRBJ1-5, the complete variable domain is DVKVTQSSRYLVKRTGEKVFLECVQDMDHENMFWYRQDPGLGLRLIYFSYDVKMKEKGDIPEGYSVSREKKERFSLILESASTNQTSMYLCASRLQQGRHHNQPQHFGDGTRLSIL.

The J gene is TRBJ2-5, the V gene TRBV7-3, with 14 bases fitting TRBD2. The J call is uncertain, as TRBJ2-7 better fits the DNA end. Germline V gene data show CDR1 as SGHTA and CDR2 as FQGTGA. The CDR3 consists of 17 residues. CDR3 in DNA: TGTGCCAGCAGCCGCGGGACTAGCGGGAGAATTGAGGACGAGCAGTACTTC. As protein: CASSRGTSGRIEDEQYF.

The chain employs TRBV2 and TRBJ2-7, with TRBD2 identical over 7 bases. The junction had 16 bases not matched to a gene; V was cut back by 3 bases and J by 5 bases. Germline assignment: CDR1 SNHLY and CDR2 FYNNEI. The CDR3 sequence is 17 residues long. The CDR3 nucleotides read TGTGCCAGCAGTGAGTTAGCGGGTCCCCCACAGCGCCACGAGCAGTACTTC. Translation: CASSELAGPPQRHEQYF.

The chain carries TRBV9 and TRBJ2-1; 9 bases map to TRBD2. Trimming cost V 3 bases and J 5 bases; bases outside gene matches: 6. CDR1 is SGDLS and CDR2 is YYNGEE in the germline V gene. The CDR3 covers 15 residues. The CDR3 sequence: CASSARLAVNNEQFF. Written as DNA, the CDR3 is TGTGCCAGCAGCGCCAGACTAGCGGTTAACAATGAGCAGTTCTTC.

The chain joins TRBV28 to TRBJ2-5; a weak D match, TRBD2 (6 bases). This CDR3 has 15 residues. V lost 3 bases, J lost 4 bases, and 15 bases lay in between. The germline V gene encodes CDR1 MDHEN and CDR2 SYDVKM. The CDR3 reads CASSLGDGGGETQYF. In DNA, the CDR3 is TGTGCCAGCAGTTTGGGGGACGGGGGAGGAGAGACCCAGTACTTC.

This chain uses TRBV11-2 with TRBJ1-1; perhaps TRBD1 as D (6 bases). Trimming cost V 3 bases and J 7 bases, with 9 bases left between them. Germline values: CDR1 SGHAT, CDR2 FQNNGV. This CDR3 contains 12 residues. The CDR3 loop is CASSFEDSEAFF. CDR3 DNA sequence: TGTGCCAGCAGCTTCGAGGACAGTGAAGCTTTCTTT.

This chain joins TRBV29-1 and TRBJ2-2; maybe TRBD1 (5 bases). This CDR3 contains 15 residues. Per germline, CDR1 SQVTM and CDR2 ANQGSEA. Trimming cost V 4 bases and J 1 base, with 13 bases left between them. CDR3 sequence (DNA): TGCAGCGTTGCAGCACAGGCTATGAACACCGGGGAGCTGTTTTTT. Residues: CSVAAQAMNTGELFF.

The sample holds one count of this clone. Distinct nucleotide sequences in the sample also encode this CDR3. The chain recombines TRBV9 with TRBJ1-1; 7 bases map to TRBD1. The V segment lost 3 bases and the J segment 1 base; nucleotides outside the gene matches: 3. The CDR3 is 14 residues long. The germline CDR1 and CDR2 sequences are SGDLS and YYNGEE. The CDR3 region has the DNA TGTGCCAGCAGCGAACGGACAGGGAACACTGAAGCTTTCTTT. Encoded protein: CASSERTGNTEAFF. The full variable domain, in which reference TRBV9 and TRBJ1-1 provide the parts outside the CDR3, is DSGVTQTPKHLITATGQRVTLRCSPRSGDLSVYWYQQSLDQGLQFLIQYYNGEERAKGNILERFSAQQFPDLHSELNLSSLELGDSALYFCASSERTGNTEAFFGQGTRLTVV.

This sequence joins TRBV7-6 and TRBJ2-1; TRBD2 matches at 10 bases. V shed 1 base and J 8 bases; nucleotides not matched to a gene: 5. The CDR3 has 15 residues. Germline-derived CDR1 and CDR2 are SGHVS and FNYEAQ. The CDR3 bases are TGTGCCAGCAGCTTAGAAGCGGGAGGGCAATATGAGCAGTTCTTC. As protein: CASSLEAGGQYEQFF.

The sample holds one count of this clone. This chain joins TRBV27 and TRBJ2-6, with D maybe TRBD1 (5 bases). Germline loops: CDR1 MNHEY, CDR2 SMNVEV (reference sequence). The V gene lost 5 bases and the J gene lost 1 base, with 15 bases spanning the gap. This CDR3 is built from 17 residues. CDR3 protein: CASSPPPTASGANVLTF. CDR3 DNA: TGTGCCAGCAGTCCCCCCCCGACAGCTTCTGGGGCCAACGTCCTGACTTTC.

This clone has a handful of counts. Sequence at one end of the junction differs from germline and may be a read error. The chain recombines TRBV7-9 with TRBJ1-1; D is undetermined. Per the germline V gene, CDR1 is SEHNR and CDR2 is FQNEAQ (reference sequence). The CDR3 totals 13 residues. The DNA of the CDR3 is TGTTCCAGCACCCTGAAAAGCTTCACTGAAGCTTTCTTT. Translated: CSSTLKSFTEAFF.

The chain combines TRBV9 with TRBJ1-5, with TRBD1 matching over 8 bases. J was trimmed by 4 bases and V by 3 bases; bases with no gene match: 6. In germline, CDR1 is SGDLS, CDR2 YYNGEE. The CDR3 consists of 15 residues. The CDR3 DNA reads TGTGCCAGCAGCGCCGCAGGGGGCCGGAATCAGCCCCAGCATTTT. It specifies CASSAAGGRNQPQHF.

The genes are TRBV5-1 and TRBJ2-7; 8 bases are a match to TRBD1. V gave up 5 bases and J gave up 5 bases; unmatched junction bases: 12. This CDR3 is 15 amino acids long. Germline-derived CDR1 and CDR2 are SGHRS and YFSETQ. The CDR3 loop is CASSPPSGQVDEQYF. CDR3 coding DNA: TGCGCCAGCAGTCCACCTTCGGGACAGGTCGACGAGCAGTACTTC.

Written as DNA, the CDR3 is TGTGCCAGCTCACCTTCCGGGACAGATCAGCCCCAGCATTTT. Amino acid sequence: CASSPSGTDQPQHF. The chain recombines TRBV18 with TRBJ1-5; 7 nucleotides line up with TRBD1. V trimming: 3 bases; J trimming: 5 bases; junction bases outside the gene matches: 4. CDR1 KGHSH and CDR2 LQKENI come from the germline V gene. The CDR3 runs 14 residues.

V gene TRBV19 combines with J gene TRBJ2-5; perhaps TRBD2 as D (6 bases). The J call is doubtful: the DNA matches TRBJ2-7 better. Germline V lookup: CDR1 LNHDA, CDR2 SQIVND (reference sequence). The CDR3 extends over 15 amino acids. The CDR3 sequence: CASSIVSGDSYEQYF. The CDR3 bases are TGTGCCAGTAGTATAGTGTCGGGAGACTCCTACGAGCAGTACTTC.

This clone has just one count. V gene TRBV19 combines with J gene TRBJ2-2; a possible D gene is TRBD1 (6 bases). Deletions cut 3 bases from V and 3 bases from J, with 11 bases between. CDR1 and CDR2 (germline): LNHDA, SQIVND (reference sequence). The CDR3 consists of 15 residues. DNA of the CDR3: TGTGCCAGTAGTATTGGACAGAGTTACACCGGGGAGCTGTTTTTT. Protein product: CASSIGQSYTGELFF.

The rearrangement uses TRBV27 and TRBJ1-4, with a possible D match to TRBD1 (6 bases). The CDR3 consists of 14 residues. Germline loops: CDR1 MNHEY, CDR2 SMNVEV (reference sequence). V lost 8 bases to trimming and J lost 0 bases, with 10 bases between them. For the CDR3, the DNA is TGTGCCAGCGGACAGCTTGCAACTAATGAAAAACTGTTTTTT. It specifies CASGQLATNEKLFF. The variable domain in full, with the rest retrieved from reference TRBV27 and TRBJ1-4, is EAQVTQNPRYLITVTGKKLTVTCSQNMNHEYMSWYRQDPGLGLRQIYYSMNVEVTDKGDVPEGYKVSRKEKRNFPLILESPSPNQTSLYFCASGQLATNEKLFFGSGTQLSVL.

This clone was observed once. The rearrangement links TRBV6-1 to TRBJ1-1; D is unclear. Trimming shortened V by 5 bases and J by 0 bases, and 13 bases separated the two germline ends. From germline, CDR1 is MNHNS and CDR2 SASEGT. The CDR3 covers 15 residues. The CDR3 region is CASSQLLGMNTEAFF. CDR3 in DNA: TGTGCCAGCAGTCAGCTACTAGGAATGAACACTGAAGCTTTCTTT.

The count of this clone is one. This chain links TRBV27 with TRBJ2-6; the D gene is possibly TRBD2 (7 bases). The ends were cut back, 0 bases at V and 2 bases at J, with 14 bases in the middle. This CDR3 is built from 18 residues. Germline V gene data show CDR1 as MNHEY and CDR2 as SMNVEV (reference sequence). The DNA of the CDR3 is TGTGCCAGCAGTTTATCGACAGGACTAGTTCCTGGGGCCAACGTCCTGACTTTC. Amino acids: CASSLSTGLVPGANVLTF.

The rearrangement uses TRBV5-4 and TRBJ2-7; D ambiguous. The V gene's germline CDR1 is SGHNT and CDR2 YYREEE (reference sequence). Trimming shortened V by 2 bases and J by 3 bases, and 9 bases separated the two germline ends. The CDR3 sequence is 13 residues long. CDR3 in amino acids: CASSFSAGYEQYF. CDR3 in DNA: TGTGCCAGCAGCTTTTCCGCAGGCTACGAGCAGTACTTC. Drawing the rest from reference TRBV5-4 and TRBJ2-7, the complete variable domain is ETGVTQSPTHLIKTRGQQVTLRCSSQSGHNTVSWYQQALGQGPQFIFQYYREEENGRGNFPPRFSGLQFPNYSSELNVNALELDDSALYLCASSFSAGYEQYFGPGTRLTVT.

This clone has just a few counts. The rearrangement uses TRBV2 and TRBJ1-4; D call uncertain. Germline loops: CDR1 SNHLY, CDR2 FYNNEI. Trimming left V 0 bases short and J 5 bases short, with 7 bases between. CDR3 length equals 14 residues. CDR3 region: CASSEAYVNEKLFF. Written as DNA, the CDR3 is TGTGCCAGCAGTGAAGCTTATGTAAATGAAAAACTGTTTTTT.